The 19 T cell receptor beta chains given below trace back to one sample, sequenced in a study of radiotherapy plus CTLA-4 blockade in lung cancer. The protocol was immunoSEQ multiplex PCR, while the TCRdb copy is restricted to in-frame clones and leaves out a portion. In the table there are over 70,000 clones, around 88% of which are singletons. The source was peripheral blood, collected from a patient treated with radiotherapy plus ipilimumab. The receptors were sampled from a human donor with non-small cell lung cancer who had a partial response to radiotherapy plus ipilimumab.

This chain connects TRBV11-2 to TRBJ2-2, with TRBD2 matching over 9 bases. This CDR3 is built from 16 residues. Germline CDR1 SGHAT, CDR2 FQNNGV. Trimming removed 2 bases from V and 0 bases from J; junction bases left unmatched: 1. CDR3: CASSLLAGANTGELFF. The CDR3 coding sequence is TGTGCCAGCAGCTTATTAGCGGGAGCGAACACCGGGGAGCTGTTTTTT.

The chain uses TRBV19 and TRBJ2-3; TRBD2 is a possible D gene (5 bases). CDR3 length equals 13 residues. V lost 7 bases and J 8 bases, leaving 16 bases between the germline ends. The germline V gene encodes CDR1 LNHDA and CDR2 SQIVND (reference sequence). The CDR3 sequence is CASTPPGRGTQYF. In DNA, the CDR3 is TGTGCCAGTACGCCGCCGGGTCGGGGTACGCAGTATTTT. Combining the CDR3 with reference TRBV19 and TRBJ2-3 gives the whole variable domain DGGITQSPKYLFRKEGQNVTLSCEQNLNHDAMYWYRQDPGQGLRLIYYSQIVNDFQKGDIAEGYSVSREKKESFPLTVTSAQKNPTAFYLCASTPPGRGTQYFGPGTRLTVL.

This chain uses TRBV7-8 with TRBJ1-1; 8 bases align to TRBD1. V lost 2 bases and J lost 5; bases outside the gene matches: 10. Germline V CDR1 and CDR2: SGHVS, FQNEAQ. The CDR3 has 16 amino acids. The CDR3 is CASSLSRGRSWTEAFF. The CDR3 nucleotides are TGTGCCAGCAGCTTAAGCAGGGGGCGAAGCTGGACTGAAGCTTTCTTT.

CDR3 residues: CASSLGGRNYEQYF. As DNA, the CDR3 is TGTGCCAGCAGTTTAGGCGGGAGAAACTACGAGCAGTACTTC. The chain employs TRBV28 and TRBJ2-7, with 7 positions matching TRBD2. The germline V gene has CDR1 MDHEN and CDR2 SYDVKM. This CDR3 has 14 residues. The ends lost 2 bases at V and 3 bases at J; junction bases unmatched: 4.

This rearrangement joins TRBV30 to TRBJ2-2; D call uncertain. The CDR3 is made up of 14 amino acids. Trimming took off 0 bases at V and 1 base at J, with 6 bases between the two ends. In germline, CDR1 is GTSNPN, CDR2 SVGIG (reference sequence). CDR3 DNA: TGTGCCTGGAGTGTTGGAGTGAACACCGGGGAGCTGTTTTTT. Protein sequence: CAWSVGVNTGELFF.

V gene TRBV4-3 combines with J gene TRBJ2-3; 11 bases are a match to TRBD2. V gave up 3 bases and J gave up 1 base; unmatched junction bases: 9. Germline CDR1 is LGHNA and CDR2 is YSLEER. CDR3 size: 18 residues. The CDR3 region has the DNA TGCGCCAGCAGCCACTACGGGACTAGCGGATTTGGCACAGATACGCAGTATTTT. Amino acid sequence: CASSHYGTSGFGTDTQYF.

V and J are TRBV5-1 and TRBJ1-3; 8 nucleotides match TRBD1. This CDR3 is 13 amino acids long. Trimming took 0 bases from V and 11 from J; bases not matched to a gene: 4. From germline, CDR1 is SGHRS and CDR2 YFSETQ. DNA for the CDR3: TGCGCCAGCAGCTTGGGACAGGGGATGGCCATATATTTT. Translated, it gives CASSLGQGMAIYF.

This chain uses TRBV27 with TRBJ2-3; D is possibly TRBD2 (6 bases). V lost 6 bases and J 4 bases, leaving 11 bases between the germline ends. The CDR3 length is 13 residues. Germline-derived CDR1 and CDR2 are MNHEY and SMNVEV (reference sequence). CDR3 in amino acids: CASSHGSSDTQYF. The CDR3 DNA follows: TGTGCCAGCAGCCACGGGAGTTCAGATACGCAGTATTTT.

The rearrangement links TRBV6-1 to TRBJ1-2; D is unclear. The CDR3 spans 13 residues. Germline CDR1 reads MNHNS; CDR2 reads SASEGT. The V end lost 6 bases, the J end lost 7 bases, and 15 bases lay between the germline ends. In nucleotides, the CDR3 is TGTGCCAGCAGCCTACCGGCGGGAACTGGCTACACCTTC. Its protein is CASSLPAGTGYTF.

Only a few counts were recorded for this clone. The chain links TRBV6-5 to TRBJ2-5, with D perhaps matching TRBD1 (5 bases). Trimming removed 5 bases from V and 0 bases from J, with 10 bases in between. The CDR3 consists of 14 residues. Germline-derived CDR1 and CDR2 are MNHEY and SVGAGI. The CDR3 coding sequence is TGTGCCAGCAGTGAAGGCAGGGACCAAGAGACCCAGTACTTC. As protein: CASSEGRDQETQYF.

The chain combines TRBV5-1 with TRBJ2-5, with 8 bases that match TRBD1. This CDR3 has 15 residues. In germline, CDR1 is SGHRS, CDR2 YFSETQ. The V segment lost 5 bases and the J segment 2 bases; nucleotides outside the gene matches: 8. The CDR3: CASRETGARQETQYF. CDR3 bases: TGCGCCAGCAGGGAGACAGGGGCTAGACAAGAGACCCAGTACTTC.

This clone has more than one count but fewer than ten. The chain carries TRBV28 and TRBJ1-2; the match to TRBD1 covers 7 bases. CDR1 is MDHEN and CDR2 is SYDVKM in the germline V gene. The trim removed 3 bases at V and 4 bases at J, leaving 8 bases unmatched. CDR3 length: 15 amino acids. CDR3 nucleotides: TGTGCCAGCAGTTTTCGGTCGGGACAGACCTATGGCTACACCTTC. Translation gives CASSFRSGQTYGYTF.

J is TRBJ2-1 and V is TRBV28, with 9 bases lining up with TRBD1. This CDR3 comprises 15 residues. Unmatched junction bases numbered 11, after V lost 6 bases and J lost 8 bases. Looked up from germline, CDR1 is MDHEN and CDR2 is SYDVKM. The CDR3 loop is CASRLTGGPSYEQFF. As DNA, the CDR3 is TGTGCCAGCAGACTCACAGGGGGCCCCTCGTATGAGCAGTTCTTC.

This chain uses TRBV10-2 with TRBJ1-1; no clear D gene. Germline CDR1 is WSHSY and CDR2 is SAAADI. This CDR3 has 13 amino acids. Trimming took 5 bases from V and 5 from J, leaving 12 bases between them. The CDR3 DNA reads as TGCGCCAGCAGTCACCTCAGGCTAACTGAAGCTTTCTTT. Encoded protein: CASSHLRLTEAFF.

This rearrangement joins TRBV11-2 to TRBJ2-3; possible D gene TRBD2, 5 bases. The CDR3 sequence is 17 residues long. V dropped 6 bases and J dropped 0 bases, with 19 bases sitting between them. Germline-derived CDR1 and CDR2 are SGHAT and FQNNGV. The CDR3 region has the DNA TGTGCCAGCAGACAATTACGGGGATACCCTAGCACAGATACGCAGTATTTT. Translating gives CASRQLRGYPSTDTQYF.

V is TRBV11-3 and J is TRBJ2-1; 10 bases line up with TRBD2. The CDR3 has 13 amino acids. Germline CDR1 and CDR2: SGHNT and YENEEA. The trim removed 5 bases at V and 10 bases at J, leaving 5 bases unmatched. The CDR3 nucleotides read TGTGCCAGCAGCACTAGCGGGATTGGGGAGCAGTTCTTC. Protein: CASSTSGIGEQFF.

CDR3 region: CASSVGTNTEAFF. The DNA of the CDR3 is TGTGCCAGCAGTGTGGGCACGAACACTGAAGCTTTCTTT. J is TRBJ1-1 and V is TRBV6-5, with D uncertain. CDR1 and CDR2 from the germline V gene are MNHEY and SVGAGI. This CDR3 region has 13 residues. Trimming shortened V by 5 bases and J by 1 base, and 8 bases separated the two germline ends.

This chain links TRBV30 with TRBJ2-1, with TRBD2 matching 8 bases. Germline V gene sequence: CDR1 GTSNPN, CDR2 SVGIG (reference sequence). CDR3 length: 14 residues. V trimming: 2 bases; J trimming: 3 bases; junction bases outside the gene matches: 3. For the CDR3, the DNA is TGTGCCTGGAGTCTTGGGACTAGCTACAATGAGCAGTTCTTC. Protein product: CAWSLGTSYNEQFF.

The CDR3 is CASSAKWTVAGNTIYF. The CDR3 DNA reads TGTGCCAGTAGTGCGAAATGGACAGTTGCTGGAAACACCATATATTTT. The V call is TRBV19, the J call TRBJ1-3; tentative D call: TRBD1 (6 bases). Trimming shortened V by 5 bases and J by 2 bases, and 16 bases separated the two germline ends. The germline CDR1 and CDR2 sequences are LNHDA and SQIVND (reference sequence). The CDR3 is 16 residues long.